This T cell receptor beta chain was profiled in a study of T cells in Graves' hyperthyroidism and ophthalmopathy. RNA transcripts provided the source from which TCR beta CDR3 regions were amplified. First-round RT-PCR with HTBI primers amplified the TCR CDR3 region. TCRdb reprocessed the multiplex PCR reads with MiXCR, giving one entry per CDR3 protein. The repertoire holds hundreds of thousands of distinct CDR3 sequences, with about 14% as singletons. Germline V gene lookup returns CDR1 MDHEN and CDR2 SYDVKM. The germline V and J ends were trimmed by 5 bases and 0 bases, with 14 bases remaining between them. CDR3 length: 16 amino acids. Orbital computed tomography, thyroid ultrasound, serum thyroxine and TRAb, and clinical symptoms together informed the diagnoses. Details on this clonotype: The target antigen is unknown.

Overall study findings and caveats: Blood also carried most thyroid clonotypes expanded above 0.001.

This TCR derives from a woman in her fifties or sixties with Graves' ophthalmopathy. The sample taken for sequencing was blood. V and J are TRBV28 and TRBJ1-5, with D unresolved. CDR3 in DNA: TGTGCCAGCAGTCGCCCGGGATCAAATAGCAATCAGCCCCAGCATTTT. As protein: CASSRPGSNSNQPQHF.